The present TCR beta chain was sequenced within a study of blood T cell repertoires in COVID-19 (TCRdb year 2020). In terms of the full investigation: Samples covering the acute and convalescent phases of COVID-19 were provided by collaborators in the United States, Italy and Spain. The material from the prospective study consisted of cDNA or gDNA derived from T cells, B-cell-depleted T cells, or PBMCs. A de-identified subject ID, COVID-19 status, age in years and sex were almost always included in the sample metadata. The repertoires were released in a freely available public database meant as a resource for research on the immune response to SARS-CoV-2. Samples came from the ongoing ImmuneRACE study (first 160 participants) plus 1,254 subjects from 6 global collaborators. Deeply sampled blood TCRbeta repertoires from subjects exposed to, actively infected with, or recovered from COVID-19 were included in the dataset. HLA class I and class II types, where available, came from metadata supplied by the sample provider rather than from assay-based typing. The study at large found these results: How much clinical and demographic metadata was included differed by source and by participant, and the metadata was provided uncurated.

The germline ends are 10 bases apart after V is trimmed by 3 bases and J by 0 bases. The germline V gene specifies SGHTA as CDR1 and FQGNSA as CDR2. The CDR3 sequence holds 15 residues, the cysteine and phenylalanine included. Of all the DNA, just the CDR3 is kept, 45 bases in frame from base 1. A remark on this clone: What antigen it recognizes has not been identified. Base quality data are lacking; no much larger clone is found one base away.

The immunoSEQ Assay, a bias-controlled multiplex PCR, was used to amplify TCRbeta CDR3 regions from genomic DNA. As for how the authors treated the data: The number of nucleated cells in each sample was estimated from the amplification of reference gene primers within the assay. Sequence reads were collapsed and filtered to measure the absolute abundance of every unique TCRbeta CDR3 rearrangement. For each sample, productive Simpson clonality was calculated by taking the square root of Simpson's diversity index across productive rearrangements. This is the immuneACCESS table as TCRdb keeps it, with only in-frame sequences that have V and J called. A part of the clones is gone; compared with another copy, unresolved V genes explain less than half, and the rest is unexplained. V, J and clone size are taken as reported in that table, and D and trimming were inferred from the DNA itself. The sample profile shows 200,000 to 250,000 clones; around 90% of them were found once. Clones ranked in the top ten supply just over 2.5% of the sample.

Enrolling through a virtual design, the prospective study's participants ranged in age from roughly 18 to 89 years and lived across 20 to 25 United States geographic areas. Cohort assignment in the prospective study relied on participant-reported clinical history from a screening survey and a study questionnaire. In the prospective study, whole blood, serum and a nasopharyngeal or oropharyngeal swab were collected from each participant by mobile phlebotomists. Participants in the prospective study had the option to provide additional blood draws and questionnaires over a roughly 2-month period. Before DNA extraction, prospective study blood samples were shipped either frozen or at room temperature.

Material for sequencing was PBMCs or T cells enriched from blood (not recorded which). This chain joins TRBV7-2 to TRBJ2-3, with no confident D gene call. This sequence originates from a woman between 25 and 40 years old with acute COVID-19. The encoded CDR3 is CASSFSLLSTDTQYF. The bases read TGTGCCAGCAGCTTTTCCCTCCTCAGCACAGATACGCAGTATTTT. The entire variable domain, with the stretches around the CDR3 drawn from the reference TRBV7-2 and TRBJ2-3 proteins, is GAGVSQSPSNKVTEKGKDVELRCDPISGHTALYWYRQSLGQGLEFLIYFQGNSAPDKSGLPSDRFSAERTGGSVSTLTIQRTQQEDSAVYLCASSFSLLSTDTQYFGPGTRLTVL.